This entry features one TCR beta chain sequence. The data stem from a study of control samples from healthy donors and cancer patients. Only in-frame clones appear in the TCRdb table, and some are missing; sequencing was by immunoSEQ multiplex PCR. The table has some 65,000 clones, more than 75% seen once; the top ten hold 2.9%. Germline V gene lookup returns CDR1 KGHSH and CDR2 LQKENI. CDR3 length: 19 residues. The ends lost 5 bases at V and 0 bases at J; junction bases unmatched: 13. The sequenced sample consisted of PBMCs. The V gene is TRBV18, the J gene TRBJ2-1; 10 bases map to TRBD1. This TCR was recovered from a woman aged 45-65 years with lung cancer. CDR3 nucleotides: TGTGCCAGCTCAAAAATACCGGGACAGGGGACGAGCTCCTACAATGAGCAGTTCTTC. This translates into CASSKIPGQGTSSYNEQFF.